This T cell receptor beta chain was sequenced for a study of CD8+CD57+ T cells in acquired aplastic anemia. As for the study in general: DNA per sorted CD4+ or CD8+ sample ranged about 0.17 to 30 ug, averaging 3.2 ug.

General observations from the study: With respect to CD8+ Simpson's diversity, patients and controls did not differ significantly. The study identified roughly 31 CD8+ CDR3 sequences shared by patients and controls.

Investigators profiled TCR beta VDJ and CDR3 from genomic DNA template. TCRdb fed the reads into MiXCR, producing one record per CDR3 protein. The data show 250,000 to 350,000 distinct CDR3 sequences, 55% to 65% seen once. The V gene lost 3 bases and the J gene lost 5 bases, with 13 bases spanning the gap. The CDR3 has 14 residues. Remarks on this clonotype: The antigen remains unidentified.

V is TRBV12-3 or TRBV12-4 and J is TRBJ2-5; possible D gene TRBD1, 5 bases. The sequencing sample was made of sorted CD4+, CD8+, or CD8+CD57+ T cells (not recorded which) from PBMCs. The TCR sequence derives from a human donor with severe aplastic anemia or a healthy control (not recorded which). Here the CDR3 reads CASSLNSWGETQYF. Here the CDR3 DNA reads TGTGCCAGCAGTTTGAACAGTTGGGGCGAGACCCAGTACTTC.